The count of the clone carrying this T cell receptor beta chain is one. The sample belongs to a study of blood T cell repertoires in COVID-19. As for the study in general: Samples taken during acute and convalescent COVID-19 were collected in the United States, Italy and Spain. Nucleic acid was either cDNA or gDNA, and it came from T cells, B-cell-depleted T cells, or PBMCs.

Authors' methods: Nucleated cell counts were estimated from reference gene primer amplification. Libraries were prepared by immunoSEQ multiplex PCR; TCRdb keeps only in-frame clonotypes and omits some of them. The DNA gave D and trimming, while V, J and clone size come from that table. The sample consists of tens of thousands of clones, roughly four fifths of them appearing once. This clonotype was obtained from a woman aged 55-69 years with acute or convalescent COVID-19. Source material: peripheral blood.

The CDR3 spells CASSIDRSEAPNISNQPQHF. As DNA, the CDR3 is TGTGCCAGTAGTATAGATCGGTCAGAGGCCCCAAATATAAGCAATCAGCCCCAGCATTTT. The chain recombines TRBV19 with TRBJ1-5; D not certain. Per germline, CDR1 LNHDA and CDR2 SQIVND (reference sequence). V was cut by 0 bases and J by 1 base, with 22 bases left in between. The CDR3 is 20 amino acids.